This T cell receptor (beta chain) was documented in a study of shared clonotypes between healthy human individuals. Method: immunoSEQ multiplex PCR; TCRdb's copy keeps in-frame clones and lacks some. The repertoire includes millions of clones, around 90% of them detected once, and more than 0.12% sits in the top ten. The CDR3 spans 12 residues. Germline lookup yields CDR1 SGHAT and CDR2 FQNNGV. The germline V and J ends were trimmed by 5 bases and 6 bases, with 11 bases remaining between them. As regards this clone: What it binds is unknown.

Study-level points and caveats: Clonotypes shared by all four donors outscored non-shared clonotypes in generation probability.

Into CD45RA+ naive and CD45RA-negative memory subsets, the CD4+ cells were split. The specimen was naive CD4+ T cells sorted from blood. Subset reported: CD45RA+ positively selected. The genes are TRBV11-2 and TRBJ2-7; no clear D. This sequence originates from a man aged 18-30 years in good health. CDR3 in amino acids: CASSPGPLEQYF. DNA of the CDR3: TGTGCCAGCAGCCCCGGACCCCTCGAGCAGTACTTC.